A selection of T cell receptor beta chains follows, all from one sample in a study of blood T cell dynamics during melanoma immunotherapy. Some clones are missing from TCRdb's copy, which holds only in-frame ones; the method was immunoSEQ multiplex PCR. Among thousands of clones, more than 80% were seen once, and the ten largest hold around 33%. Sequenced material: blood, taken from a patient treated with checkpoint blockade. These receptors were taken from a human donor with melanoma. Some clones in this sample may be carry-over from other donors' samples. CDR3s leave out the opening cysteine and the closing phenylalanine or tryptophan.

cdr3_aa j_call v_call
ASSPQTGTSGGEQF TRBJ2-1 TRBV19
ASSLGAGPRNTIY TRBJ1-3 TRBV5-4
AWSRSGGNQPQH TRBJ1-5 TRBV30
ASSPRGGMNTEAF TRBJ1-1 TRBV5-4
ASSPGLAGWGNEQF TRBJ2-1 TRBV9
ASTWDRIESTNEKLF TRBJ1-4 TRBV28
ASSGGTGTISGYT TRBJ1-2 TRBV9
ASSSASGGNIDTQY TRBJ2-3 TRBV5-1
ASSLGDRVVQETQY TRBJ2-5 TRBV7-6
ASSPGLAVGELF TRBJ2-2 TRBV7-3
ASSLLSGVGTGELF TRBJ2-2 TRBV28
AISESMAGDGYNEQF TRBJ2-1 TRBV10-3
ASSPIPQYQETQY TRBJ2-5 TRBV14
ASSLQGQDTQY TRBJ2-3 TRBV5-1
ASSPALGQAETQY TRBJ2-5 TRBV5-1
ASRPGTGATEAF TRBJ1-1 TRBV6-4
ASSPGLQETQY TRBJ2-5 TRBV19
ASSEGGGNHETQY TRBJ2-5 TRBV9
ASSKGTGYEQY TRBJ2-7 TRBV6-5
ASTTGSGQSYGYT TRBJ1-2 TRBV19
ASRLGGGGTEAF TRBJ1-1 TRBV2
ASSELAGADTQY TRBJ2-3 TRBV6-1
ASSLESATYEQY TRBJ2-7 TRBV5-8
ASSPSGGTEAF TRBJ1-1 TRBV6-6
ASSLSPLSQGHGYT TRBJ1-2 TRBV28
ASSLSGTYNEQF TRBJ2-1 TRBV6-6
ASSPLTSFSDTGELF TRBJ2-2 TRBV7-3
ASSPPGLAANEQF TRBJ2-1 TRBV28
ASNDQGRTSYNEQF TRBJ2-1 TRBV2
ASSLVLAGAPYEQY TRBJ2-7 TRBV5-4
ASSSLTGGRSYEQY TRBJ2-7 TRBV11-2
ASSLGVGPYNEQF TRBJ2-1 TRBV7-2
ASSEITDTQY TRBJ2-3 TRBV28
ASTAGGAETKNIQY TRBJ2-4 TRBV5-1
ASSVGSGGRNEQF TRBJ2-1 TRBV9
ASSSDRGLGNQPQH TRBJ1-5 TRBV19
ASSLQGAGNTIY TRBJ1-3 TRBV6-1
AWSAGTDRKAF TRBJ1-1 TRBV30
ASSEGRGAGTNEKLF TRBJ1-4 TRBV2
ASSDTTPTEGELF TRBJ2-2 TRBV2
ASSSLVDEQF TRBJ2-1 TRBV6-5
ASSARGQGAFQTQY TRBJ2-5 TRBV9
ASSQEAQGYEQF TRBJ2-1 TRBV4-1
ASSSWADGLNGYT TRBJ1-2 TRBV28
AISKGTSGASSYNEQF TRBJ2-1 TRBV10-3
ASSWNTGSYNEQF TRBJ2-1 TRBV7-2
ASSVSGLYSNQPQH TRBJ1-5 TRBV10-2